This paragraph reports one TCR beta chain. There is no known antigen for this receptor. Base qualities are not at hand, and no much larger clone is one base apart. The junction shows trimming of 4 bases on V and 6 bases on J, plus 10 bases between the germline ends. The CDR3 covers 12 residues, taking in both the cysteine and the phenylalanine. The only DNA kept is the CDR3, 36 bases in frame from the first base. In the germline V gene, CDR1 corresponds to SNHLY and CDR2 to FYNNEI. At diagnosis, tumor, uninvolved tumor-adjacent lung and peripheral blood were collected and then preserved as a mix of FFPE and fresh-frozen material. Blood samples were analyzed as peripheral blood mononuclear cells for TCR repertoire profiling. The data were obtained in a study of T cells in localized non-small cell lung cancer (TCRdb year 2020). For context, the study as a whole: The study examined T cell repertoires in 236 patients with early-stage NSCLC and compared tumors with uninvolved tumor-adjacent lungs. The cohort comprised roughly 220 treatment-naïve NSCLC patients with resected, localized lung tumors. NSCLC patients had a mean age of roughly 66 years, and around 130 were male and around 99 female.

TCR beta CDR3 regions were sequenced from DNA using the immunoSEQ Assay. The study's own analysis went as follows. T cell density was computed as TCR beta template counts normalized to usable DNA estimated by amplifying housekeeping genes. The preseqR package was used to estimate richness by extrapolating to 400,000 templates for PBMC samples and to 120,000 templates for tissue samples. Clonality was calculated as one minus Pielou's evenness. Differential abundance testing on productive amino-acid clonotypes, with a minimum total count of 5 and an alpha of 0.1, was used to identify tissue-enriched TCRs. The Jaccard Index and the Morisita Overlap Index were used to measure repertoire overlap between compartments. TCR beta CDR3s were clustered by GLIPH together with public tetramer-defined viral CDR3s, and at least three viral sequences plus V-gene enrichment were required for viral motifs. The table was pulled from immuneACCESS by TCRdb, which kept in-frame rearrangements only. Such tables lose some clones; where checked, under half of the loss comes from unresolved V genes, and the rest has no known cause. V and J calls and clone size come straight from that table; D and trimming were deduced from the DNA. Counted in this sample were about 59,000 clones; roughly 92% of them appeared once. Approximately 20% of the sample rests with the top ten.

Study-wide conclusions, independent of this receptor: A median of 57 of the top 100 tumor clones turned up in the paired uninvolved adjacent lung, and under 30 of those clones also ranked among the top 100 of that same adjacent lung. Uninvolved tumor-adjacent lung showed the highest T cell clonality, higher than tumor, which suggests more focused antigenic responses in the uninvolved tumor-adjacent lung. Longer overall survival was associated with higher blood T cell density, whereas shorter survival was associated with higher adjacent-lung clonality. Because of the exploratory design, TCR variables were selected using unadjusted p-values without false-discovery rate correction. Because multi-region sequencing of the tumors was not done, intratumor heterogeneity could not be ruled out.

Recombination linked TRBV2 to TRBJ2-7; a tentative D call is TRBD2 (6 bases match). The material sequenced was peripheral blood, taken before any cancer treatment. The clonotype originates from a man aged 35 to 69 with stage I lung adenocarcinoma. Read as DNA, the sequence is TGTGCCAGCAGTGCCGGAGGGATCGAGCAGTACTTC. This codes for CASSAGGIEQYF.